What follows describes a single T cell receptor (beta chain). What antigen it recognizes has not been identified. Base qualities are not recorded, but no much larger clone differs from it by a single base. Participants in the prospective study were aged 18 to 89 years, lived in approximately 26 United States geographic areas, and enrolled through a virtual design. In the prospective study, cohorts were assigned on the basis of participant-reported clinical history obtained from a screening survey and a study questionnaire. A participant counted as exposed if, within 2 weeks of entering the study, that participant had been in contact with someone who had a PCR-confirmed or clinician-diagnosed COVID-19 case. Mobile phlebotomists in the prospective study collected whole blood, serum and a nasopharyngeal or oropharyngeal swab from every participant. Over a 2-month period, participants in the prospective study had the option of providing additional blood draws and questionnaires. Before DNA extraction, prospective study blood samples were shipped either frozen or at room temperature.

The data stem from a study of blood T cell repertoires in COVID-19 (dated by TCRdb to 2018 to 2020). Regarding the research as a whole: The collaborator samples originated in the United States, Italy and Spain and spanned the acute and convalescent phases of COVID-19. The material from the prospective study consisted of cDNA or gDNA derived from T cells, B-cell-depleted T cells, or PBMCs. Deeply sampled blood TCRbeta repertoires from subjects exposed to, actively infected with, or recovered from COVID-19 were included in the dataset. The repertoires were released in a freely available public database meant as a resource for research on the immune response to SARS-CoV-2. Samples came from the ongoing ImmuneRACE study (first 160 participants) plus 1,254 subjects from 6 global collaborators. The sample metadata nearly always contained a de-identified subject ID, COVID-19 status, age in years and sex. Where HLA class I and class II types were available, the types were taken from metadata supplied by the sample provider, not from assay-based typing.

The investigation overall reported the following: The amount of clinical and demographic metadata varied by source and participant and was provided uncurated.

The CDR3 runs 16 residues from the cysteine to the phenylalanine. The read is trimmed to its CDR3 DNA, 48 bases read in frame from base 1. CDR1 and CDR2 (LGHDT, YNNKEL) derive from the germline V gene (reference sequence). The junction shows trimming of 0 bases on V and 5 bases on J, and the gene matches do not reach 5 bases of it. TCRbeta CDR3 regions were amplified from genomic DNA using the immunoSEQ Assay, a bias-controlled multiplex PCR. Concerning the study's data processing: The number of nucleated cells in each sample was estimated from the amplification of reference gene primers within the assay. To quantify the absolute abundance of each unique TCRbeta CDR3 rearrangement, sequence reads were collapsed and filtered. Productive Simpson clonality was computed per sample as the square root of Simpson's diversity index over productive rearrangements. The clones in this table, taken by TCRdb from immuneACCESS, are in-frame only. Not every clone is retained; where verified, under half of the shortfall comes from an unresolved V gene, and the cause of the rest is unknown. Clone size and V and J calls were adopted from that table, with D and trimming inferred from the DNA. In this sample the table shows a few hundred thousand clones, around 87% of which occur a single time. The ten largest account for less than 15% of the sample.

This TCR derives from a man aged 25 to 40 who had been exposed to COVID-19. The sequence joins TRBV3-1 (or the pseudogene TRBV3-2) to TRBJ2-2, with 8 middle bases fitting TRBD2. Material: PBMCs or T cells enriched from blood (not recorded which). In nucleotide form, the sequence is TGTGCCAGCAGCCAAGAAACGGGGGGGCGAACCGGGGAGCTGTTTTTT. Translated, it gives CASSQETGGRTGELFF.